These 30 T cell receptor beta chains originate from one sample sequenced in a study of blood T cell repertoires in COVID-19. Repertoires were generated with immunoSEQ multiplex PCR, while TCRdb's copy carries only in-frame clones and drops some. This sample has over 60,000 clones, with approximately 86% found just once. The specimen was peripheral blood. The receptors stem from a man in his 70s with acute or convalescent COVID-19.

V usage is TRBV19 and J usage is TRBJ1-1; TRBD1 matches 7 bases. V lost 5 bases, J lost 2 bases, and 5 bases stayed unmatched. The germline CDR1 and CDR2 sequences are LNHDA and SQIVND (reference sequence). The CDR3 contains 14 residues. The CDR3 nucleotides are TGTGCCAGTAGTCTCAGACAGGGAAACACTGAAGCTTTCTTT. Its translation is CASSLRQGNTEAFF. Together with reference TRBV19 and TRBJ1-1, the CDR3 gives the full variable domain: DGGITQSPKYLFRKEGQNVTLSCEQNLNHDAMYWYRQDPGQGLRLIYYSQIVNDFQKGDIAEGYSVSREKKESFPLTVTSAQKNPTAFYLCASSLRQGNTEAFFGQGTRLTVV.

The chain combines TRBV28 with TRBJ1-4; no definite D call. Trimming shortened V by 2 bases and J by 5 bases, and 12 bases separated the two germline ends. Germline lookup yields CDR1 MDHEN and CDR2 SYDVKM. The CDR3 spans 15 residues. DNA of the CDR3: TGTGCCAGCAGTTTAGGCGAGGCTAAGAATGAAAAACTGTTTTTT. It encodes CASSLGEAKNEKLFF.

This clone was found a few times. This sequence joins TRBV6-5 and TRBJ2-7; 9 bases are a match to TRBD1. V was pared by 4 bases and J by 4 bases, with 8 bases of the junction left unmatched. Germline CDR1 and CDR2: MNHEY and SVGAGI. The CDR3 has 15 amino acids. CDR3 amino acids: CASSLTGTGTYEQYF. The CDR3 coding sequence is TGTGCCAGCAGTTTGACCGGGACAGGGACTTACGAGCAGTACTTC.

The CDR3 sequence: CASSQESGLAGNNEQFF. The CDR3 nucleotides are TGTGCCAGCAGCCAAGAATCTGGACTAGCGGGTAACAATGAGCAGTTCTTC. The rearrangement links TRBV3-1 (or the pseudogene TRBV3-2) to TRBJ2-1; 11 bases fit TRBD2. Trimming removed 0 bases from V and 5 bases from J; junction bases left unmatched: 6. The germline V gene has CDR1 LGHDT and CDR2 YNNKEL (reference sequence). This CDR3 spans 17 amino acids.

This chain links TRBV7-9 with TRBJ2-1; the match to TRBD2 covers 8 bases. V gave up 3 bases and J gave up 4 bases; unmatched junction bases: 5. Germline CDR1 reads SEHNR; CDR2 reads FQNEAQ (reference sequence). CDR3 length: 15 amino acids. In DNA, the CDR3 is TGTGCCAGCAGCTTCGGGGGGGCGGTGTACAATGAGCAGTTCTTC. As protein: CASSFGGAVYNEQFF.

This clone was seen only once. The genes are TRBV29-1 and TRBJ1-2; D may be TRBD1 (5 bases). Germline V gene sequence: CDR1 SQVTM, CDR2 ANQGSEA. Trimming took off 7 bases at V and 14 bases at J, with 20 bases between the two ends. This CDR3 has 11 amino acids. The CDR3 nucleotides are TGCAGCGCTGCCCCGACAGTTGAATCTACCTTC. It encodes CSAAPTVESTF.

DNA of the CDR3: TGTGCCAGCAGTTACCTTGCGGGGGGTGACACCGGGGAGCTGTTTTTT. It translates to CASSYLAGGDTGELFF. This chain uses TRBV6-5 with TRBJ2-2; the match to TRBD2 covers 8 bases. Losses at the gene ends were 2 bases for V and 3 bases for J; bases not matched to a gene: 5. The CDR3 is 16 amino acids. Germline V gene sequence: CDR1 MNHEY, CDR2 SVGAGI.

The chain carries TRBV5-1 and TRBJ2-2, with D unclear. CDR3 length: 13 residues. The germline gives CDR1 SGHRS, CDR2 YFSETQ. V lost 1 base, J lost 7 bases, and 8 bases lay in between. CDR3 sequence (DNA): TGCGCCAGCAGCTTGCAATTCGGCGGGGAGCTGTTTTTT. Its translation is CASSLQFGGELFF.

The V call is TRBV3-1 (or the pseudogene TRBV3-2), the J call TRBJ2-1; the match to TRBD1 covers 8 bases. Germline V gene sequence: CDR1 LGHDT, CDR2 YNNKEL (reference sequence). CDR3 size: 15 residues. V lost 4 bases and J lost 3; bases outside the gene matches: 5. The chain's CDR3 is CASSLPGTGYNEQFF. CDR3 bases: TGTGCCAGCAGCCTACCCGGGACAGGCTACAATGAGCAGTTCTTC.

This chain links TRBV7-2 with TRBJ1-1; the D is unclear. V lost 1 base and J 1 base, leaving 10 bases between the germline ends. Germline V gene sequence: CDR1 SGHTA, CDR2 FQGNSA. CDR3 length: 15 amino acids. The chain's CDR3 is CASSLGTTKNTEAFF. The CDR3 DNA reads as TGTGCCAGCAGCTTAGGCACAACCAAGAACACTGAAGCTTTCTTT.

The chain is built from TRBV6-5 and TRBJ2-2; TRBD1 matches 9 bases. Trimming took 7 bases from V and 4 from J; bases not matched to a gene: 7. This CDR3 is 15 amino acids long. Germline V gene lookup returns CDR1 MNHEY and CDR2 SVGAGI. The CDR3 nucleotides are TGTGCCAGCAAACCTTCACAGGGGGCCACCGGGGAGCTGTTTTTT. This gives the protein CASKPSQGATGELFF.

This clone was seen once. The junction departs from germline at one end; a sequencing error may be responsible. V gene TRBV19 combines with J gene TRBJ1-2; D call uncertain. Per the germline V gene, CDR1 is LNHDA and CDR2 is SQIVND (reference sequence). This CDR3 has 13 residues. CDR3 in DNA: TGTGCCAGTAGTGTAGACGCGGTTTTGGGCTACACCTTC. Amino acids: CASSVDAVLGYTF.

The chain uses TRBV18 and TRBJ2-1; D gene uncertain. Germline CDR1 and CDR2: KGHSH and LQKENI. The V and J ends lost 2 bases and 5 bases respectively, with 10 bases between them. There are 14 residues in the CDR3. In nucleotides, the CDR3 is TGTGCCAGCTCACCAGGCAGTAACAACAATGAGCAGTTCTTC. Translating it yields CASSPGSNNNEQFF.

The J gene is TRBJ2-2, the V gene TRBV15; 11 bases match TRBD1. V lost 8 bases and J lost 4; bases outside the gene matches: 6. The CDR3 extends over 15 amino acids. Germline V gene data show CDR1 as LNHNV and CDR2 as YYDKDF (reference sequence). In nucleotides, the CDR3 is TGTGCCACCGTAGGGACAGGGGGAACCACCGGGGAGCTGTTTTTT. It is translated as CATVGTGGTTGELFF.

Notes on this clone: Within the sample, other DNA sequences also encode this same CDR3. V and J are TRBV3-1 (or the pseudogene TRBV3-2) and TRBJ2-2, with D perhaps TRBD1 (5 bases). CDR1 and CDR2 (germline): LGHDT, YNNKEL (reference sequence). V gave up 2 bases and J gave up 1 base, with 5 bases separating them. This CDR3 region has 14 residues. The CDR3 reads CASSQQGNTGELFF. For the CDR3, the DNA is TGTGCCAGCAGCCAACAGGGGAACACCGGGGAGCTGTTTTTT.

This rearrangement joins TRBV5-4 to TRBJ1-2, with 10 bases matching TRBD1. CDR1 is SGHNT, CDR2 YYREEE, per germline (reference sequence). V trimming: 4 bases; J trimming: 6 bases; junction bases outside the gene matches: 6. There are 14 residues in the CDR3. In DNA, the CDR3 is TGTGCCAGCAGCGTGACAGGGGGCGCGGATGGCTACACCTTC. Residues: CASSVTGGADGYTF.

The chain joins TRBV12-3 or TRBV12-4 to TRBJ2-3; D is unclear. The CDR3 length is 12 residues. V was shortened by 6 bases and J by 0 bases, with 4 bases between the two germline ends. The CDR3 sequence is CASRSSTDTQYF. The CDR3, as DNA: TGTGCCAGCAGATCGAGCACAGATACGCAGTATTTT.

J is TRBJ2-5 and V is TRBV19, with D hard to call. V gave up 5 bases and J gave up 5 bases, with 9 bases separating them. CDR3 size: 12 residues. Germline CDR1 is LNHDA and CDR2 is SQIVND (reference sequence). CDR3 amino acids: CASSSLGETQYF. CDR3 DNA: TGTGCCAGTAGTTCATTGGGCGAGACCCAGTACTTC.

The chain uses TRBV3-1 (or the pseudogene TRBV3-2) and TRBJ2-2; 16 positions agree with TRBD2. The CDR3 extends over 19 amino acids. Germline-derived CDR1 and CDR2 are LGHDT and YNNKEL (reference sequence). V shed 4 bases, J shed 6 bases, and the junction held 11 bases outside the gene matches. The CDR3 DNA sequence: TGTGCCAGCAGCCCACCCGCCGGGACTAGCGGGAGGGCCCCCGGGGAGCTGTTTTTT. The encoded protein is CASSPPAGTSGRAPGELFF.

This clone has a handful of counts. The V call is TRBV21-1, the J call TRBJ1-4. TRBV21-1 is shown as a pseudogene. There are 15 residues in the CDR3. CDR3 sequence reads: CASSTGGGENEKLFF. DNA for the CDR3: TGTGCCAGCAGCACTGGGGGGGGTGAAAATGAAAAACTGTTTTTT.

The V call is TRBV9, the J call TRBJ2-2; possibly TRBD2 for D (5 bases). V was shortened by 2 bases and J by 2 bases, with 13 bases between the two germline ends. Germline CDR1 reads SGDLS; CDR2 reads YYNGEE. The CDR3 totals 16 residues. The CDR3 nucleotides read TGTGCCAGCAGCGTGAAGGCGGGTCTAAACACCGGGGAGCTGTTTTTT. Protein sequence: CASSVKAGLNTGELFF.

The J gene is TRBJ2-7, the V gene TRBV6-5; 7 bases fit TRBD1. Trimming cost V 0 bases and J 2 bases; bases outside gene matches: 4. The CDR3 is 15 residues long. CDR1 is MNHEY, CDR2 SVGAGI, per germline. The CDR3 region has the DNA TGTGCCAGCAGTTACTCAGGGGACAGACCCTACGAGCAGTACTTC. The encoded protein is CASSYSGDRPYEQYF.

The rearrangement uses TRBV11-3 and TRBJ2-1; 7 nucleotides agree with TRBD2. With V trimmed by 0 bases and J by 4 bases, 3 bases remained unmatched. The CDR3 sequence is 15 residues long. The germline gives CDR1 SGHNT, CDR2 YENEEA. CDR3 sequence: CASSLDAGDYNEQFF. The CDR3 nucleotides read TGTGCCAGCAGCTTAGACGCGGGGGATTACAATGAGCAGTTCTTC.

The chain joins TRBV13 to TRBJ2-1; 12 positions agree with TRBD2. V lost 5 bases to trimming and J lost 3 bases; unmatched junction nucleotides: 11. Germline CDR1 is PRHDT and CDR2 is FYEKMQ (reference sequence). This CDR3 has 18 residues. The CDR3 sequence: CASSPTSGSPGGYNEQFF. CDR3 sequence (DNA): TGTGCCAGCAGCCCGACTAGCGGGAGCCCCGGGGGCTACAATGAGCAGTTCTTC.

The V gene is TRBV3-1 (or the pseudogene TRBV3-2), the J gene TRBJ2-5; 12 nucleotides align to TRBD2. Losses at the gene ends were 5 bases for V and 4 bases for J; bases not matched to a gene: 5. Per the germline V gene, CDR1 is LGHDT and CDR2 is YNNKEL (reference sequence). The CDR3 spans 15 residues. CDR3 sequence reads: CASSFRLAGAETQYF. In nucleotides, the CDR3 is TGTGCCAGCAGCTTCCGACTAGCGGGAGCAGAGACCCAGTACTTC.

V usage is TRBV6-5 and J usage is TRBJ2-3; 7 nucleotides align to TRBD2. The CDR3 has 14 residues. V dropped 6 bases and J dropped 0; count of bases not matched to a gene: 3. The V gene's germline CDR1 is MNHEY and CDR2 SVGAGI. The CDR3 here is CASSPAGSTDTQYF. The CDR3 bases are TGTGCCAGCAGCCCAGCGGGGAGCACAGATACGCAGTATTTT.

The V gene is TRBV5-5, the J gene TRBJ2-7; 11 nucleotides align to TRBD1. Germline CDR1 and CDR2: SGHKS and YYEKEE (reference sequence). This CDR3 is built from 16 residues. Unmatched junction bases numbered 12, after V lost 4 bases and J lost 6 bases. CDR3 nucleotides: TGTGCCAGCAGCCCTGGAAAGGGACAGGGGGGTCTCGAGCAGTACTTC. This codes for CASSPGKGQGGLEQYF.

V and J are TRBV9 and TRBJ2-1; 8 nucleotides agree with TRBD1. This CDR3 is built from 15 residues. J gave up 2 bases and V 3 bases, and 4 bases lay outside the gene matches. Germline V CDR1 and CDR2: SGDLS, YYNGEE. The CDR3 nucleotides are TGTGCCAGCAGCGGCGGACAGGGCCCCTACAATGAGCAGTTCTTC. The encoded protein is CASSGGQGPYNEQFF.

On this clone itself: One junction end disagrees with the germline gene, perhaps due to a read error. The J gene is TRBJ2-7, the V gene TRBV5-6; possible D gene TRBD2, 7 bases. The V gene's germline CDR1 is SGHDT and CDR2 YYEEEE. This CDR3 spans 15 amino acids. The CDR3 DNA reads as TGTGCCCGCAGCTTGGGGGCGGGGGTTTCCTACGAGCAGTACTTC. It yields the protein CARSLGAGVSYEQYF.

This clone was counted a single time. One end of the junction does not line up with germline, which may come from a read error. V and J are TRBV3-1 (or the pseudogene TRBV3-2) and TRBJ1-1, with D perhaps matching TRBD1 (5 bases). CDR3 length: 12 residues. CDR1 is LGHDT and CDR2 is YNNKEL in the germline V gene (reference sequence). CDR3 nucleotides: TGTGCCAGCAGCCAAGAAAGAGCGGGGACCCAGTTT. Its translation is CASSQERAGTQF.